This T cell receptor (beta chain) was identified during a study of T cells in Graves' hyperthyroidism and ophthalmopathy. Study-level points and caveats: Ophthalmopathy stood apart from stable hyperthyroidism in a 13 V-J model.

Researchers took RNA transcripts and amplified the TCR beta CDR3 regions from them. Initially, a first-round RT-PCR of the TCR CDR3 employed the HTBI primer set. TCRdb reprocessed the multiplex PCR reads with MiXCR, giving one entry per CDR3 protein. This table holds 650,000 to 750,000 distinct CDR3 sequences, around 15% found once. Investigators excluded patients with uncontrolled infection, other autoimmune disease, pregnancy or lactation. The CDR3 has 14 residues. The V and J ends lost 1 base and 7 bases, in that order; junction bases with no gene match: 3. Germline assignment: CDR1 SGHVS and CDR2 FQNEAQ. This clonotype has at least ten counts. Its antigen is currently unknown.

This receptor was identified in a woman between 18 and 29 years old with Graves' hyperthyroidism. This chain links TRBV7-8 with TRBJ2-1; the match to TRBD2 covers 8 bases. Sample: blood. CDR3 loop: CASSLGTSLNEQFF. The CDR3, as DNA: TGTGCCAGCAGCTTAGGGACTAGCCTAAATGAGCAGTTCTTC.